The T cell receptor beta chain described here comes from a study of T cells in Graves' hyperthyroidism and ophthalmopathy. The study's findings and limits: Ophthalmopathy was told apart from stable hyperthyroidism by a 13 V-J model.

The germline V gene encodes CDR1 SGHAT and CDR2 FQDESV (reference sequence). The CDR3 length is 16 residues. V lost 7 bases to trimming and J lost 8 bases; unmatched junction nucleotides: 16. Authors of the study amplified TCR beta CDR3 regions from RNA transcripts. HTBI primers were the set used in a first-round RT-PCR of the TCR CDR3. TCRdb re-called the multiplex PCR reads through MiXCR, storing one row per CDR3 protein. Found here are under 650,000 distinct CDR3 sequences, roughly 16% of them singletons; the top ten hold 3.8%. The table lists this clonotype with many counts. Its antigen is unidentified. Among the patients, aged 18 to 65, hyperthyroidism was newly diagnosed and had lasted under 2 months.

V is TRBV11-1 and J is TRBJ2-1; 8 bases match TRBD2. The origin of this receptor is a woman in her 30s with Graves' hyperthyroidism. Sequencing was carried out using blood. The CDR3 nucleotides are TGTGCCAGCACCGGCCGCGGGAGGAGCGGGGTTTATGAGCAGTTCTTC. This gives the protein CASTGRGRSGVYEQFF.